These 25 T cell receptor beta chains were sequenced from one sample in a study of blood T cell repertoires in COVID-19 (dated by TCRdb to the early 2020s). Library method: the immunoSEQ multiplex PCR assay. TCRdb stores this immuneACCESS table with in-frame sequences only. Part of the clones is absent; in the studies checked, under half of the shortfall reflects unresolved V genes, and no reason is known for the rest. The sample records nearly 400,000 clones, around nine tenths of which are singletons. Of the sample, 1.5% to 2% is held by the ten largest clones. Source material: PBMCs or T cells enriched from blood (not recorded which). These receptors all stem from a woman under 40 who had recovered from COVID-19.

This chain joins TRBV18 and TRBJ1-2; 11 positions match TRBD1. After removal of 6 bases from V and 7 bases from J, the junction contained 13 bases not matched to a gene. This CDR3 region has 16 residues. Germline V lookup: CDR1 KGHSH, CDR2 LQKENI. As DNA, the CDR3 is TGTGCCAGCTCCCAGGATCGGGGACAGGGGGACTCTGGCTACACCTTC. This codes for CASSQDRGQGDSGYTF.

The chain carries TRBV4-3 and TRBJ2-7; 7 bases align to TRBD2. V was pared by 1 base and J by 3 bases, with 3 bases of the junction left unmatched. The CDR3 totals 14 residues. The V gene's germline CDR1 is LGHNA and CDR2 YSLEER. The CDR3 here is CASSQGGGNYEQYF. CDR3 nucleotide sequence: TGCGCCAGCAGCCAAGGGGGGGGAAACTACGAGCAGTACTTC.

The chain has TRBV14 and TRBJ1-2; D unresolved. The length of the CDR3 is 16 residues. Germline V lookup: CDR1 SGHDN, CDR2 FVKESK. V was pared by 0 bases and J by 4 bases, with 15 bases between. The CDR3 here is CASSQDPLSSVYGYTF. The CDR3 DNA reads as TGTGCCAGCAGCCAAGATCCACTAAGCTCGGTCTATGGCTACACCTTC.

The rearrangement uses TRBV28 and TRBJ1-5, with a weak D call TRBD1 (5 bases). Germline loops: CDR1 MDHEN, CDR2 SYDVKM. Deletions cut 5 bases from V and 7 bases from J, with 15 bases between. This CDR3 region has 14 residues. DNA of the CDR3: TGTGCCAGCAGTCGACGCGGGGCTTCCCAGCCCCAGCATTTT. Encoded protein: CASSRRGASQPQHF.

The chain couples TRBV9 to TRBJ2-1; D might be TRBD2 (6 bases). CDR1 is SGDLS and CDR2 is YYNGEE in the germline V gene. The ends were cut back, 1 base at V and 4 bases at J, with 12 bases in the middle. The length of the CDR3 is 15 residues. CDR3 protein: CASSVNGGRYNEQFF. In DNA form, the CDR3 reads TGTGCCAGCAGCGTAAATGGGGGGAGGTACAATGAGCAGTTCTTC.

The chain couples TRBV15 to TRBJ1-2, with 9 nucleotides matching TRBD1. CDR3 length equals 14 residues. Trimming cost V 3 bases and J 2 bases; bases outside gene matches: 1. Germline values: CDR1 LNHNV, CDR2 YYDKDF (reference sequence). The CDR3: CATSSTGGNYGYTF. As DNA, the CDR3 is TGTGCCACCAGCAGCACAGGGGGCAACTATGGCTACACCTTC.

The gene calls are TRBV18 and TRBJ2-1; 10 bases are a match to TRBD2. J lost 6 bases, V lost 6 bases, and 8 bases had no gene match. The CDR3 sequence is 15 residues long. Germline V gene sequence: CDR1 KGHSH, CDR2 LQKENI. The CDR3 DNA is TGTGCCAGCTCCAAGGGGGCTAGCGGGAGCAATGAGCAGTTCTTC. Its protein product is CASSKGASGSNEQFF.

The chain combines TRBV5-6 with TRBJ2-5, with D maybe TRBD1 (5 bases). V was pared by 1 base and J by 9 bases, with 10 bases between. Germline CDR1 and CDR2: SGHDT and YYEEEE. The CDR3 totals 12 residues. The CDR3 coding sequence is TGTGCCAGCAGCTTGTCCGAAGGGGCCCAGTACTTC. It translates to CASSLSEGAQYF.

The chain joins TRBV5-1 to TRBJ2-7, with unresolved D. Germline loops: CDR1 SGHRS, CDR2 YFSETQ. Between the trimmed V and J ends, which lost 5 bases and 1 base, there was a span of 7 bases. The CDR3 contains 12 residues. CDR3 amino acids: CASRRESYEQYF. The CDR3 nucleotides read TGCGCCAGCAGGCGCGAGTCCTACGAGCAGTACTTC.

The J gene is TRBJ2-5, the V gene TRBV7-6, with D possibly being TRBD1 (5 bases). V gave up 5 bases and J gave up 4 bases, with 8 bases separating them. CDR1 is SGHVS and CDR2 is FNYEAQ in the germline V gene. The CDR3 is made up of 12 amino acids. DNA for the CDR3: TGTGCCAGCAGCCGCCAGGGAGAGACCCAGTACTTC. Translating gives CASSRQGETQYF.

The J gene is TRBJ1-2, the V gene TRBV5-1; 7 nucleotides line up with TRBD1. J gave up 0 bases and V 4 bases, and 3 bases lay outside the gene matches. This CDR3 spans 14 amino acids. Germline CDR1 and CDR2: SGHRS and YFSETQ. The CDR3, as DNA: TGCGCCAGCAGCCCAGACAGGGCTAACTATGGCTACACCTTC. It codes for CASSPDRANYGYTF.

The V and J genes are TRBV11-3 and TRBJ1-2, with a weak D call TRBD1 (6 bases). V lost 5 bases to trimming and J lost 0 bases, with 13 bases between them. The germline gives CDR1 SGHNT, CDR2 YENEEA. This CDR3 has 15 residues. CDR3 residues: CASSPQGHPNYGYTF. CDR3 DNA: TGTGCCAGCAGCCCGCAGGGGCACCCTAACTATGGCTACACCTTC.

This rearrangement joins TRBV30 to TRBJ2-1; D perhaps matches TRBD2 (6 bases). Germline V gene lookup returns CDR1 GTSNPN and CDR2 SVGIG (reference sequence). Trimming took off 4 bases at V and 4 bases at J, with 14 bases between the two ends. The CDR3 is 14 residues long. CDR3 bases: TGTGCCTGGATCAGGGCGGAGGGATACAATGAGCAGTTCTTC. Its protein product is CAWIRAEGYNEQFF.

The rearrangement links TRBV6-5 to TRBJ1-4, with D perhaps matching TRBD1 (6 bases). The CDR3 runs 15 residues. V was clipped by 2 bases and J by 3 bases, with 10 bases between them. Germline assignment: CDR1 MNHEY and CDR2 SVGAGI. CDR3 protein: CASSYLAGANEKLFF. CDR3 in DNA: TGTGCCAGCAGTTACCTGGCAGGGGCTAATGAAAAACTGTTTTTT.

The chain has TRBV12-3 or TRBV12-4 and TRBJ2-2; a possible D gene is TRBD2 (5 bases). Trimming removed 2 bases from V and 7 bases from J, with 8 bases in between. The CDR3 sequence is 13 residues long. In DNA, the CDR3 is TGTGCCAGCAGTTTAACCGGGGACGGGGAGCTGTTTTTT. It yields the protein CASSLTGDGELFF.

CDR3 protein: CASSEPTGGTSGDPYEQYF. The CDR3 DNA reads TGTGCCAGCAGTGAACCTACGGGTGGTACTAGCGGAGACCCGTACGAGCAGTACTTC. The chain has TRBV2 and TRBJ2-7; 8 bases are a match to TRBD2. This CDR3 is 19 amino acids long. V shed 2 bases and J 4 bases; nucleotides not matched to a gene: 19. CDR1 and CDR2 (germline): SNHLY, FYNNEI.

The chain is built from TRBV13 and TRBJ1-5; D call uncertain. V was cut by 4 bases and J by 2 bases, with 18 bases left in between. Germline CDR1 PRHDT, CDR2 FYEKMQ (reference sequence). The CDR3 extends over 17 amino acids. The CDR3 sequence: CASSSTPAPEGNQPQHF. The CDR3 nucleotides read TGTGCCAGCAGCTCCACTCCTGCTCCGGAGGGCAATCAGCCCCAGCATTTT.

The chain carries TRBV27 and TRBJ2-3; 12 bases agree with TRBD2. Germline V gene lookup returns CDR1 MNHEY and CDR2 SMNVEV (reference sequence). This CDR3 comprises 14 residues. The junction had 1 base not matched to a gene; V was cut back by 6 bases and J by 3 bases. In nucleotides, the CDR3 is TGTGCCAGCAGGACTAGCGGGGGTACAGATACGCAGTATTTT. It translates to CASRTSGGTDTQYF.

The rearrangement joins TRBV2 to TRBJ2-3; 13 bases align to TRBD2. This CDR3 has 14 residues. V lost 11 bases to trimming and J lost 6 bases; unmatched junction nucleotides: 8. CDR1 and CDR2 (germline): SNHLY, FYNNEI. The DNA for the CDR3 is TGTGCCGGACGACTAGCGGGAGGTATGGATACGCAGTATTTT. Translating gives CAGRLAGGMDTQYF.

This clone has ten or more counts. The CDR3 DNA reads TGCGCCAGCAGCTTGAGGGCGCTAAGCAGGGGTAGTCCCACAGATACGCAGTATTTT. Translation: CASSLRALSRGSPTDTQYF. This sequence joins TRBV5-1 and TRBJ2-3, with D possibly matching TRBD1 (6 bases). The CDR3 spans 19 residues. The germline CDR1 and CDR2 sequences are SGHRS and YFSETQ. The V gene lost 1 base and the J gene lost 2 bases, with 23 bases spanning the gap.

The chain uses TRBV27 and TRBJ2-5; 10 bases map to TRBD1. Germline-derived CDR1 and CDR2 are MNHEY and SMNVEV (reference sequence). The V gene end was trimmed by 4 bases and the J gene end by 5 bases; junction bases not matched to a gene: 7. The CDR3 sequence is 15 residues long. The DNA of the CDR3 is TGTGCCAGCAGTTCATCCGGGACAGGGGCGGAGACCCAGTACTTC. Translating it yields CASSSSGTGAETQYF.

The CDR3 spells CAIRDPGENEQFF. CDR3 bases: TGTGCCATCAGGGACCCGGGGGAGAATGAGCAGTTCTTC. The chain joins TRBV10-3 to TRBJ2-1, with a possible D match to TRBD2 (6 bases). The CDR3 contains 13 residues. Germline lookup yields CDR1 ENHRY and CDR2 SYGVKD. Between the trimmed V and J ends, which lost 6 bases and 7 bases, there was a span of 13 bases.

The V and J genes are TRBV4-2 and TRBJ1-6; TRBD1 matches at 7 bases. The V gene's germline CDR1 is LGHNA and CDR2 YNFKEQ. The CDR3 extends over 18 amino acids. Losses at the gene ends were 0 bases for V and 0 bases for J; bases not matched to a gene: 5. The CDR3 nucleotides read TGTGCCAGCAGCCAAGAAGGGGGCTCGAGCTCCTATAATTCACCCCTCCACTTT. It is translated as CASSQEGGSSSYNSPLHF.

The chain couples TRBV5-6 to TRBJ2-7; TRBD1 matches at 8 bases. V was pared by 4 bases and J by 2 bases, with 11 bases of the junction left unmatched. The CDR3 consists of 16 residues. In germline, CDR1 is SGHDT, CDR2 YYEEEE. CDR3 bases: TGTGCCAGCAGCAAACAACCCGGGACAGGCCCCTACGAGCAGTACTTC. Protein: CASSKQPGTGPYEQYF.

This clone was recorded only once. The rearrangement uses TRBV6-5 and TRBJ2-7, with 7 positions matching TRBD2. V shed 6 bases and J 3 bases; nucleotides not matched to a gene: 2. Per the germline V gene, CDR1 is MNHEY and CDR2 is SVGAGI. This CDR3 is 12 amino acids long. The CDR3 spells CASRGGVYEQYF. The DNA for the CDR3 is TGTGCCAGCAGGGGGGGGGTCTACGAGCAGTACTTC.